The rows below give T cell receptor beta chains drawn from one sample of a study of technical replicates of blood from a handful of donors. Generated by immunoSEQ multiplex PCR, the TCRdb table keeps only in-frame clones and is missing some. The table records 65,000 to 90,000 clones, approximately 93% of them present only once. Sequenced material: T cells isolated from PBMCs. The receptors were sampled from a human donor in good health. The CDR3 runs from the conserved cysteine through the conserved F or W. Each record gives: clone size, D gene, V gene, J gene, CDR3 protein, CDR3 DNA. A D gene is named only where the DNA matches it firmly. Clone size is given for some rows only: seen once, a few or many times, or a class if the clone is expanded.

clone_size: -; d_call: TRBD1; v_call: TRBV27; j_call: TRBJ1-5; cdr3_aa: CASSRTGYSNQPQHF; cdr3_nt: TGTGCCAGCAGTAGGACAGGGTACAGCAATCAGCCCCAGCATTTT
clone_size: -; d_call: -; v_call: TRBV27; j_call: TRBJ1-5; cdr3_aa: CASSLRGAGNQPQHF; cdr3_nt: TGTGCCAGCAGTCTGCGGGGGGCCGGCAATCAGCCCCAGCATTTT
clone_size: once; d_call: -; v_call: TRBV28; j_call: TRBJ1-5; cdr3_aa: CASSVSFQGLRQPQHF; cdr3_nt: TGTGCCAGCTCAGTTTCCTTCCAGGGATTGAGGCAGCCCCAGCATTTT
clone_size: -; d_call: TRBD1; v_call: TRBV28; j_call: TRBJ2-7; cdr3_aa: CASSLNPDRADGEQYF; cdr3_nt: TGTGCCAGCAGTTTAAACCCGGACAGGGCGGATGGCGAGCAGTACTTC
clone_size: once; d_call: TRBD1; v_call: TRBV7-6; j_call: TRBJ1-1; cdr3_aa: CASSLGGGQGNTEAFF; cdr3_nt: TGTGCCAGCAGCTTAGGGGGGGGACAGGGGAACACTGAAGCTTTCTTT
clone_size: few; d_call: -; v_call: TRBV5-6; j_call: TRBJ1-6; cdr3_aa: CASTGRGQYNSPLHF; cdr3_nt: TGTGCCAGCACAGGGCGGGGGCAATATAATTCACCCCTCCACTTT
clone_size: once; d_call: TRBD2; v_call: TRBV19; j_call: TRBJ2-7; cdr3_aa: CASSTFGGEYEQYF; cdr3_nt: TGTGCCAGTAGTACGTTTGGGGGGGAATACGAGCAGTACTTC
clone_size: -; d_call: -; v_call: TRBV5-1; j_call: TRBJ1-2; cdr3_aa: CASSSIAQGTNYGYTF; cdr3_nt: TGCGCCAGCAGCTCCATAGCCCAGGGGACTAACTATGGCTACACCTTC
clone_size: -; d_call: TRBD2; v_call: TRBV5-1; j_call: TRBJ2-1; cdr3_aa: CASSRSGREQFF; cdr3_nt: TGCGCCAGCAGCAGGAGCGGGAGAGAGCAGTTCTTC
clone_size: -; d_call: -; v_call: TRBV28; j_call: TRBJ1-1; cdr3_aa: CASRPQVPGTEAFF; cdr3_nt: TGTGCCAGCAGACCCCAGGTTCCTGGCACTGAAGCTTTCTTT
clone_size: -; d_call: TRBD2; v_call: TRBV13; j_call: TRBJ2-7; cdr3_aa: CASSGGTSGAPYEQYF; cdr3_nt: TGTGCCAGCAGCGGAGGGACTAGCGGGGCCCCCTACGAGCAGTACTTC
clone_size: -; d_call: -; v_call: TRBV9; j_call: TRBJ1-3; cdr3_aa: CASSGPGGNTIYF; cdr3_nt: TGTGCCAGCAGCGGCCCTGGCGGAAACACCATATATTTT
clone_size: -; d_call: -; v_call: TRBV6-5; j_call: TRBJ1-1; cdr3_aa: CASSRMNTEAFF; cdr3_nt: TGTGCCAGCAGCAGAATGAACACTGAAGCTTTCTTT
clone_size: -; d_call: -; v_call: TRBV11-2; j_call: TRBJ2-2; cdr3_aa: CASSLAPTGELFF; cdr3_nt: TGTGCCAGCAGCTTAGCCCCGACCGGGGAGCTGTTTTTT
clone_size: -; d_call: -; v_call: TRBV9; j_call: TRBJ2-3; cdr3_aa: CASSVSTGEITDTQYF; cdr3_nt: TGTGCCAGCAGCGTTTCGACGGGAGAAATCACAGATACGCAGTATTTT
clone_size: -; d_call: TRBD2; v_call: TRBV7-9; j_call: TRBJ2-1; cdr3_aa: CASSRTSGYNEQFF; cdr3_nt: TGTGCCAGCAGCCGGACTAGCGGTTACAATGAGCAGTTCTTC
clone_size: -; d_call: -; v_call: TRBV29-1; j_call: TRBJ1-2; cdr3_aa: CSVQKTVNYGYTF; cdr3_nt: TGCAGCGTTCAAAAGACAGTTAACTATGGCTACACCTTC
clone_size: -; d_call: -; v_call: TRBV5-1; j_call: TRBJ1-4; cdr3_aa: CASSFRATNEKLFF; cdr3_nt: TGCGCCAGCAGCTTCAGGGCAACTAATGAAAAACTGTTTTTT
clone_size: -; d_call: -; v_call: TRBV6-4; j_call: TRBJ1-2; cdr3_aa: CASMTQGTNYGYTF; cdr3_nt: TGTGCCAGCATGACCCAAGGGACAAACTATGGCTACACCTTC
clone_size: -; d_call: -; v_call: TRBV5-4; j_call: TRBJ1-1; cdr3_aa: CASSFTGRGNTEAFF; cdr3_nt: TGTGCCAGCAGCTTTACAGGACGCGGGAACACTGAAGCTTTCTTT
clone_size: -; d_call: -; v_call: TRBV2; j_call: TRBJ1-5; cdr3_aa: CASRRTNQPQHF; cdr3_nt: TGTGCCAGCAGAAGAACTAATCAGCCCCAGCATTTT
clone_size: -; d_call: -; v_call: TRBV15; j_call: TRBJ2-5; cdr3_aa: CATSRRGEETQYF; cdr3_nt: TGTGCCACCAGCCGACGGGGAGAAGAGACCCAGTACTTC
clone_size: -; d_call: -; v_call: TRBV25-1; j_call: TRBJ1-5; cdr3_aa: CASSESVGNQPQHF; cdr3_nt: TGTGCCAGCAGTGAGTCGGTGGGCAATCAGCCCCAGCATTTT
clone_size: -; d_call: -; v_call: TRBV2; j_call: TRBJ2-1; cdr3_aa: CASRRESQDNEQFF; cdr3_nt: TGTGCCAGCAGGAGAGAATCACAGGACAATGAGCAGTTCTTC
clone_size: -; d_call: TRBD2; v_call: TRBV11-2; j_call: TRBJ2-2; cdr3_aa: CASSLEPGGGELFF; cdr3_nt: TGTGCCAGCAGCTTAGAACCGGGGGGCGGGGAGCTGTTTTTT
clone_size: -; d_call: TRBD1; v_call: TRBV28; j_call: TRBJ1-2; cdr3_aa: CASSLPGQTDGYTF; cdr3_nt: TGTGCCAGCAGTTTACCGGGACAGACGGATGGCTACACCTTC
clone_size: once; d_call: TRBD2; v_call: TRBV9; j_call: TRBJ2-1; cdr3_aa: CASSVGASGAYNEQFF; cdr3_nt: TGTGCCAGCAGCGTAGGTGCTAGCGGGGCGTACAATGAGCAGTTCTTC
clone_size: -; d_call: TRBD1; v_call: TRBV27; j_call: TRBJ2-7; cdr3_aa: CASSRQGGYEQYF; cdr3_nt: TGTGCCAGCAGTAGACAGGGGGGCTACGAGCAGTACTTC
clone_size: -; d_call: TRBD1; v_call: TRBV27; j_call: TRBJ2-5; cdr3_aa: CASSINQQGVWFGETQYF; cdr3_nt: TGTGCCAGCAGTATAAACCAACAGGGGGTGTGGTTTGGAGAGACCCAGTACTTC
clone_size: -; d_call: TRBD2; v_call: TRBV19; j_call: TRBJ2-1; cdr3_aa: CASSIASGGFNEQFF; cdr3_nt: TGTGCCAGTAGTATAGCTAGCGGGGGTTTCAATGAGCAGTTCTTC
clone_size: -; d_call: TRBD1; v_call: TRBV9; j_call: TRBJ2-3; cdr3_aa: CASSQGTGGSSTDTQYF; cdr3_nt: TGTGCCAGCAGCCAAGGGACAGGGGGCTCTAGCACAGATACGCAGTATTTT
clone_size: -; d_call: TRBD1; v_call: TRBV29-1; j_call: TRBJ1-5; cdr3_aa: CSVTTGTGGGQPQHF; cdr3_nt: TGCAGCGTAACGACCGGGACAGGGGGAGGCCAGCCCCAGCATTTT
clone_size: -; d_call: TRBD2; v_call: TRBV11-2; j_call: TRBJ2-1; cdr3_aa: CASRNGLAGVFEQFF; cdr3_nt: TGTGCCAGCAGAAACGGACTAGCGGGAGTGTTTGAGCAGTTCTTC
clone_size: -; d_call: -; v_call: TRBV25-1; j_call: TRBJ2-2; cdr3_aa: CASSARVGELFF; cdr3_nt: TGTGCCAGCAGTGCCAGGGTCGGGGAGCTGTTTTTT
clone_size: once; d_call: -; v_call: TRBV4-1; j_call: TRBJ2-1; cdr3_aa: CASSRSSLALRNEQFF; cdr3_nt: TGCGCCAGCAGCCGAAGCAGCCTAGCTCTGAGAAATGAGCAGTTCTTC
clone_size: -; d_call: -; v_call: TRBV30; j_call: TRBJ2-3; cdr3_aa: CAWSSQGGFTDTQYF; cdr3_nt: TGTGCCTGGAGCAGTCAGGGGGGCTTTACGGATACGCAGTATTTT
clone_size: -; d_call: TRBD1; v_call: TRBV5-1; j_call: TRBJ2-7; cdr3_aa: CASSLVGGTGYYEQYF; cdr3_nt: TGCGCCAGCAGCTTGGTGGGCGGGACAGGATACTACGAGCAGTACTTC
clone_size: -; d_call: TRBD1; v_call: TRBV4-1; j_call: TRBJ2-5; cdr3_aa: CASSQGQGYSETQYF; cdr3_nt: TGCGCCAGCAGCCAAGGACAGGGGTATTCAGAGACCCAGTACTTC
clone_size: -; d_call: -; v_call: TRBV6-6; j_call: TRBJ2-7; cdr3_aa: CASAVPSGYEQYF; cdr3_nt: TGTGCCAGCGCTGTCCCGAGCGGCTACGAGCAGTACTTC
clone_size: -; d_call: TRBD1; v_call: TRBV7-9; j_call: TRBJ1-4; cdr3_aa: CASSWGQGNEKLFF; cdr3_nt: TGTGCCAGCAGCTGGGGACAGGGTAATGAAAAACTGTTTTTT
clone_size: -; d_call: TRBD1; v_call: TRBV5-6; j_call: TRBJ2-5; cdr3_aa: CASSWDSTRETQYF; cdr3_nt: TGTGCCAGCAGCTGGGACAGTACCCGAGAGACCCAGTACTTC
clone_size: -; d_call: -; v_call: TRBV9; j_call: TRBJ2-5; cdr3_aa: CASSVEPGLETQYF; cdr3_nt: TGTGCCAGCAGCGTAGAGCCAGGGCTAGAGACCCAGTACTTC
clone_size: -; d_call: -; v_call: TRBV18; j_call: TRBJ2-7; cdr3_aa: CASSPRPTARVDEQYF; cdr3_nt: TGTGCCAGCTCACCACGTCCCACCGCTCGCGTTGACGAGCAGTACTTC